The sequence of this T cell receptor beta chain was determined in a study of T cell responses to AZD1222 COVID-19 vaccine (dated by TCRdb to the early 2020s). Notes on the research overall: AZD1222 recipients given second doses at about 4 weeks or at about 12 weeks were pooled, since spike-specific TCR depth and breadth were not found to differ between the two schedules. A total of 233 trial participants underwent TCR sequencing, of whom nearly 210 had received two doses of AZD1222 and some 25 had received two doses of the MenACWY control vaccine. Trial participants were enrolled by age into subgroups of 18-55, 56-69 and 70-plus years, and roughly 150, 30 and 60 TCR-sequenced participants, respectively, were included in these subgroups. The paper as a whole reports these results and caveats: In the small 56-69-year group, the increase in depth fell short of significance, most likely because of low power. After two AZD1222 doses, spike-specific TCR breadth and depth were significantly higher than at day 0 and than in MenACWY recipients. Participants were mostly white British, with more females than males. The authors suggested clonal diversity may have been underestimated. Conclusions about previously exposed vaccinees are limited because only five or six AZD1222 recipients were SARS-CoV-2 seropositive at baseline. Reportedly, almost half of the unique spike-specific TCRs recognized epitopes lying outside the regions that are mutated in the B.1.351 and B.1.1.7 variants. Because no day 14 peak-response samples were available, the repertoires could be characterized only after the peak T cell response. The vaccine-associated CD4 TCRs covered the entire spike protein, and the dominant responses fell in regions 160-218 and 743-854.

Sequences SGHNT (CDR1) and YYREEE (CDR2) are obtained from the germline V gene (reference sequence). Deletion took 0 bases off V and 5 bases off J, with a span of 2 bases between the germline ends. The CDR3 has 11 amino acids, counting the end cysteine and phenylalanine. This entry keeps only the CDR3 DNA: 33 bases, framed from base 1. The CDR3 regions of human TCRbeta chains were analyzed by immunosequencing. For the original study's pipeline: TCRs in the repertoires were matched against a reference library of SARS-CoV-2-specific TCRs that had been generated with the MIRA antigen-specificity platform. Breadth meant the fraction of unique TCRs that were SARS-CoV-2-associated, whereas depth meant the fraction of total T cells that were SARS-CoV-2-associated. Each spike-specific TCR was assigned to its reactive spike region and to a CD4 or CD8 class using the MIRA data. Log10-transformed breadth and depth values were compared by one-way ANOVA with Sidak's multiple comparisons tests. The table comes from immuneACCESS by way of TCRdb, which keeps in-frame sequences with V and J called. Part of the clones is missing from these tables; in studies checked, under half for an unresolved V gene and the rest for unknown reasons. The DNA gave D and trimming, while V, J and clone size come from that table. The sample table holds approximately 130,000 clones, of which 93% were seen once. Jointly, the top ten make up under 3.5% of the sample.

What the time point label conveys for this sample: baseline before first vaccination. The vaccinee samples were drawn from two UK trials, COV001 and COV002, one of which was a single-blind randomized controlled phase 2/3 trial testing AZD1222 (ChAdOx1 nCoV-19) in healthy adults. For TCRbeta chain sequencing, PBMC samples from trial participants were taken at day 0 and at day 28 after the second dose. A note on this clone: No antigen is known for it. There are no base qualities to consult, and no much larger clone falls within one base.

This sample comprised peripheral blood, obtained on day 0 of AZD1222 vaccination. The TCR originated in an adult in good health. The sequence joins TRBV5-4 to TRBJ2-5, with the D gene not confidently named. This receptor carries the CDR3 CASSLAETQYF. The sequenced DNA: TGTGCCAGCAGCTTGGCGGAGACCCAGTACTTC. Full variable domain (CDR3 extended with the reference TRBV5-4 and TRBJ2-5 proteins): ETGVTQSPTHLIKTRGQQVTLRCSSQSGHNTVSWYQQALGQGPQFIFQYYREEENGRGNFPPRFSGLQFPNYSSELNVNALELDDSALYLCASSLAETQYFGPGTRLLVL.